The T cell receptor beta chain described here comes from a study of blood T cell repertoires in COVID-19. In the study overall: Samples of COVID-19 (acute and convalescent) were obtained from the United States, Italy and Spain. Sources were T cells, B-cell-depleted T cells, or PBMCs; the material itself was cDNA or gDNA.

This clone showed up just a few times. Germline lookup yields CDR1 MNHEY and CDR2 SVGAGI. The CDR3 is 12 amino acids. Trimming shortened V by 5 bases and J by 7 bases, and 11 bases separated the two germline ends. Methods used by the authors: How many nucleated cells were present was estimated from reference gene primer amplification. The protocol was immunoSEQ multiplex PCR, while the TCRdb copy is restricted to in-frame clones and leaves out a portion. Clone size and the V and J calls come from that table; the DNA yielded D and trimming. The repertoire has around 150,000 clones, roughly 80% of them found once; the top ten carry approximately 9%.

The source material was peripheral blood. This chain uses TRBV6-5 with TRBJ1-1; D not certain. This TCR was sampled from a woman aged 45-65 years with active or convalescent COVID-19. CDR3 protein: CASSMSSREAFF. The CDR3 DNA reads TGTGCCAGCAGTATGAGTTCCCGTGAAGCTTTCTTT.